The present entry profiles one T cell receptor beta chain with its context. Its specific antigen is unknown. Nothing much larger sits one base from this clone, and base qualities are not available. Measured from the cysteine to the phenylalanine, the CDR3 is 15 residues long. Only CDR3 DNA remains: 45 bases, in frame from the first base. CDR1 and CDR2 are read off the germline V gene as SGHRS and YFSETQ. Compared with germline, V lacks 3 bases and J lacks 4 bases; bases without a gene match: 6. The data stem from a study of blood T cell repertoires in COVID-19 (dated by TCRdb to the early 2020s). For the study in its entirety: Collaborator samples came from the United States, Italy and Spain and covered acute and convalescent phases of COVID-19. The material from the prospective study consisted of cDNA or gDNA derived from T cells, B-cell-depleted T cells, or PBMCs. Deeply sampled blood TCRbeta repertoires from subjects exposed to, actively infected with, or recovered from COVID-19 were included in the dataset. A freely available public database, intended as a resource for researchers studying the immune response to SARS-CoV-2, is where the repertoires were released. The samples were drawn from the first 160 participants of the ongoing ImmuneRACE study and from over 950 subjects provided by 6 global collaborators. A de-identified subject ID, COVID-19 status, age in years and sex were almost always included in the sample metadata. Where available, HLA class I and class II types were obtained from metadata supplied by the sample provider rather than from assay-based typing. The paper as a whole reports these results and caveats: How much clinical and demographic metadata was included differed by source and by participant, and the metadata was provided uncurated.

The collaborating institutions used their own protocols to collect whole blood in K2EDTA tubes. Collaborator samples were shipped for TCRbeta analysis as frozen whole blood, isolated PBMCs, or DNA extracted from either sample type. The immunoSEQ Assay, a bias-controlled multiplex PCR, was used to amplify TCRbeta CDR3 regions from genomic DNA. As for how the authors treated the data: Within the assay, amplification of reference gene primers was used to estimate how many nucleated cells each sample contained. To quantify the absolute abundance of each unique TCRbeta CDR3 rearrangement, sequence reads were collapsed and filtered. Productive Simpson clonality was computed per sample as the square root of Simpson's diversity index over productive rearrangements. TCRdb's version of the immuneACCESS table is confined to in-frame rearrangements and falls short of the full clone set. An unresolved V gene accounts for under half of the shortfall where checked; the remainder is of unknown origin. The DNA was the basis for D and trimming; V, J and clone size are from that table. The sample has 20,000 to 30,000 clones on record, 75% to 85% of them singletons. The ten largest clones take up 7% to 10% of the sample.

Material: peripheral blood. The rearranged segments are TRBV5-1 and TRBJ2-3, with 9 middle bases fitting TRBD2. The origin of this receptor is a human donor in a cohort sampled during active COVID-19. The sequenced DNA is TGCGCCAGCAGCTCCTCTAGCGGGGTGGCAGATACGCAGTATTTT. Its protein is CASSSSSGVADTQYF.